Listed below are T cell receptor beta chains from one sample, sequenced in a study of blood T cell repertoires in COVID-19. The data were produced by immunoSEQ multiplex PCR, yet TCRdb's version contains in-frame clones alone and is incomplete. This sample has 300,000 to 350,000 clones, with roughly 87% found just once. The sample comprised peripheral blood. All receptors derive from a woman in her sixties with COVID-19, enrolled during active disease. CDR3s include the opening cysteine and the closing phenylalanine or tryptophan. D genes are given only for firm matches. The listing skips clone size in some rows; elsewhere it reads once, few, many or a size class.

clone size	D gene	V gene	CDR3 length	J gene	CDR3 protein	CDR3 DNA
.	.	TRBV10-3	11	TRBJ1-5	CAISESRPQHF	TGTGCCATCAGTGAGTCCCGGCCCCAGCATTTT
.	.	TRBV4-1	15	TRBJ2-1	CASSHVPGAYNEQFF	TGCGCCAGCAGCCACGTCCCCGGGGCCTACAATGAGCAGTTCTTC
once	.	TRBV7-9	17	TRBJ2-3	CASSLGGYGTNRDTQYF	TGTGCCAGCAGCTTAGGGGGTTACGGGACAAATAGGGATACGCAGTATTTT
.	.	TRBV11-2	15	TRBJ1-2	CASSPAQIGGYGYTF	TGTGCCAGCAGCCCAGCCCAGATTGGAGGCTATGGCTACACCTTC
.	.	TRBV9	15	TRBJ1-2	CASSPGFVPDYGYTF	TGTGCCAGCAGCCCGGGGTTTGTCCCGGACTATGGCTACACCTTC
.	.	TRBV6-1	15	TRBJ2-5	CASSEASAGEETQYF	TGTGCCAGCAGTGAAGCTTCGGCAGGGGAAGAGACCCAGTACTTC
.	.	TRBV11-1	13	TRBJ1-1	CASSIAGEAEAFF	TGTGCCAGCAGCATAGCGGGGGAGGCTGAAGCTTTCTTT
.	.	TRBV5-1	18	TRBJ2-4	CASSARGGADPAKNIQYF	TGCGCCAGCAGCGCGAGGGGGGGCGCGGATCCAGCCAAAAACATTCAGTACTTC
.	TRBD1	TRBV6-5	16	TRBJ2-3	CASSYSGTGSTDTQYF	TGTGCCAGCAGTTACTCCGGGACAGGGAGCACAGATACGCAGTATTTT
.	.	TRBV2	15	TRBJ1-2	CASSEARISAGGYTF	TGTGCCAGCAGTGAAGCCCGGATCTCGGCAGGCGGCTACACCTTC
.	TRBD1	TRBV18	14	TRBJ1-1	CASSPTGANTEAFF	TGTGCCAGCTCACCAACAGGGGCGAACACTGAAGCTTTCTTT
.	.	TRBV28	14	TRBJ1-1	CASSFWDMNTEAFF	TGTGCCAGCAGTTTTTGGGACATGAACACTGAAGCTTTCTTT
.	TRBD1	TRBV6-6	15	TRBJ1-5	CASKPQGASNQPQHF	TGTGCCAGCAAACCACAGGGGGCGAGCAATCAGCCCCAGCATTTT
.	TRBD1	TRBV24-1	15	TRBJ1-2	CATSPRDRDSYGYTF	TGTGCCACCAGTCCGCGGGACAGGGACTCCTATGGCTACACCTTC
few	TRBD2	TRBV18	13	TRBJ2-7	CASSRREGYEQYF	TGTGCCAGCTCACGGAGGGAGGGCTACGAGCAGTACTTC
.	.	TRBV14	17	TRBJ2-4	CASSQDWYAGAKNIQYF	TGTGCCAGCAGCCAAGATTGGTACGCCGGGGCCAAAAACATTCAGTACTTC
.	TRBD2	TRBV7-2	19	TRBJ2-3	CASSHGWGSGGAKADTQYF	TGTGCCAGCAGCCACGGCTGGGGTAGCGGGGGGGCCAAGGCAGATACGCAGTATTTT
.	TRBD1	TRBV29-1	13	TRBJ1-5	CSVDEGAGQPQHF	TGCAGCGTTGACGAGGGGGCAGGGCAGCCCCAGCATTTT
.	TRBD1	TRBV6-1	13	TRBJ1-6	CASSERQGSPLHF	TGTGCCAGCAGTGAACGACAGGGATCACCCCTCCACTTT
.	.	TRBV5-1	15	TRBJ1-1	CASSFSTRGETEAFF	TGCGCCAGCAGCTTTTCGACCAGGGGAGAGACTGAAGCTTTCTTT
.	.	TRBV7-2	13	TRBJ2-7	CASSLAGSYEQYF	TGTGCCAGCAGCTTAGCCGGTTCCTACGAGCAGTACTTC
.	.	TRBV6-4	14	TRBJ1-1	CASSDPKSGGKAFF	TGTGCCAGCAGTGACCCGAAGAGTGGGGGGAAAGCTTTCTTT
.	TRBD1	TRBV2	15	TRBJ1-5	CASSEGGQVNQPQHF	TGTGCCAGCAGTGAGGGTGGACAGGTCAATCAGCCCCAGCATTTT
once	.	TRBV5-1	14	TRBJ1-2	CASSPLDRFYGYTF	TGCGCCAGCAGCCCTCTGGACAGATTCTATGGCTACACCTTC
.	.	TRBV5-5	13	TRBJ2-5	CASSFRVQETQYF	TGTGCCAGCAGCTTCAGGGTCCAAGAGACCCAGTACTTC
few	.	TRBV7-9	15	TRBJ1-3	CASTLDPRPGNTIYF	TGTGCCAGCACCTTAGACCCGCGCCCTGGAAACACCATATATTTT
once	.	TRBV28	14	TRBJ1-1	CASRIQAGGAEAFF	TGTGCCAGCAGGATTCAGGCCGGAGGGGCGGAGGCTTTCTTT
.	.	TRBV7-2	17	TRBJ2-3	CASSLGGRGPRTDTQYF	TGTGCCAGCAGCCTCGGAGGGCGGGGGCCACGCACAGATACGCAGTATTTT
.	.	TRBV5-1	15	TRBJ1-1	CASSFQGMSNTEAFF	TGCGCCAGCAGCTTCCAGGGTATGTCGAACACTGAAGCTTTCTTT
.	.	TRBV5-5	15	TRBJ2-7	CASSPNWGGSYEQYF	TGTGCCAGCAGCCCTAATTGGGGCGGCTCCTACGAGCAGTACTTC
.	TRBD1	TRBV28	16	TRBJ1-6	CASSQDRGPSNSPLHF	TGTGCCAGCAGCCAGGACAGGGGACCTTCAAATTCACCCCTCCACTTT
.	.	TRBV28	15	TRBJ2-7	CASSFPSGLNYEQYF	TGTGCCAGCAGTTTCCCCAGCGGGCTCAACTACGAGCAGTACTTC
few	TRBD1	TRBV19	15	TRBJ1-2	CASRMGQGAYYGYTF	TGTGCCAGTAGAATGGGACAGGGGGCATACTATGGCTACACCTTC
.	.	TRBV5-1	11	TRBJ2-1	CASAGGYEQFF	TGCGCCAGCGCCGGAGGGTATGAGCAGTTCTTC
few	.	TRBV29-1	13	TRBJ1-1	CSDYRDQNTEAFF	TGCAGCGATTACAGGGATCAGAACACTGAAGCTTTCTTT
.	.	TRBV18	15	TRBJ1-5	CASSPQGARSQPQHF	TGTGCCAGCTCACCGCAAGGGGCGCGGAGCCAGCCCCAGCATTTT